This T cell receptor (beta chain) was sequenced in a study of a mutant IDH1 vaccine in newly diagnosed glioma. About the study: Onset of vaccination occurred 4-6 weeks following radiotherapy alone, or with temozolomide cycles. Beforehand, treatment had been radiotherapy, temozolomide, or both; the majority received both. There were about 60% males and about 38% females among treated patients, whose mean age was approximately 40 years.

Remarks on this clone: The target antigen is unknown.

The time point was: week 5, during vaccination. Doses of 300 ug of mutant IDH1 20-mer peptide were given with topical imiquimod. The CDR3 runs 13 residues. Germline CDR1 and CDR2: SGHRS and YFSETQ. Trimming stripped 4 bases from V and 4 bases from J, with 11 bases between. The assay was immunoSEQ multiplex PCR, and TCRdb's table has in-frame clones only and misses some. The table includes 40,000 to 50,000 clones, 75% to 90% detected once. The sample here was PBMCs, taken from a glioma patient whose treatment included an IDH1 peptide vaccine. The sequence was obtained from a middle-aged man with glioma. The gene calls are TRBV5-1 and TRBJ2-5; D possibly corresponds to TRBD2 (6 bases). The CDR3 DNA sequence: TGCGCCAGCAGCGGCGGGGTGGGAGAGACCCAGTACTTC. It specifies CASSGGVGETQYF.